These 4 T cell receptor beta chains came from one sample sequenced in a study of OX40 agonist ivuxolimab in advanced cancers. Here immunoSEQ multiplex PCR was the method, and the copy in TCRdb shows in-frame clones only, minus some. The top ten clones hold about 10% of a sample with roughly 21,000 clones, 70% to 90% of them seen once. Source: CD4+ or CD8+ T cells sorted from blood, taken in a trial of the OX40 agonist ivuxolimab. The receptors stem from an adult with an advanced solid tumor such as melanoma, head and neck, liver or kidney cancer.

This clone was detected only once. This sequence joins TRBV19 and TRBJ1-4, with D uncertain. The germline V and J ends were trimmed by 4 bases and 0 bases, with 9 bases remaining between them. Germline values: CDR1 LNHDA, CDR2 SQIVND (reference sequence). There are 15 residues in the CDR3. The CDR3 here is CASSTPLTTNEKLFF. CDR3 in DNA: TGTGCCAGTAGTACCCCTTTGACAACTAATGAAAAACTGTTTTTT.

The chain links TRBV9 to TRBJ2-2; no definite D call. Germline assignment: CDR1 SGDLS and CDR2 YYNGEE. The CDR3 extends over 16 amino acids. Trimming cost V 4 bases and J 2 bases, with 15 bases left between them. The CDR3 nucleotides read TGTGCCAGCAGCCCTCTTGGACGGACCAACACCGGGGAGCTGTTTTTT. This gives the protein CASSPLGRTNTGELFF.

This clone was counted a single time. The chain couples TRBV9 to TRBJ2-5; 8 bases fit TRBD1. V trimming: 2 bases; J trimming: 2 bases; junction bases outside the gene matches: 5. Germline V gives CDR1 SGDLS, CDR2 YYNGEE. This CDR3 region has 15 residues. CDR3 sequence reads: CASSVTGTGQETQYF. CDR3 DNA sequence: TGTGCCAGCAGCGTCACCGGGACAGGACAAGAGACCCAGTACTTC.

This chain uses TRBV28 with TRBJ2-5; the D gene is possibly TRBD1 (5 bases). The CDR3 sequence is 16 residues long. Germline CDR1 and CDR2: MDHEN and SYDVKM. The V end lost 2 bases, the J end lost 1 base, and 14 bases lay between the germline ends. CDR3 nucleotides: TGTGCCAGCAGTTTAGGGGCCTCGTACAGCCAAGAGACCCAGTACTTC. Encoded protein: CASSLGASYSQETQYF.